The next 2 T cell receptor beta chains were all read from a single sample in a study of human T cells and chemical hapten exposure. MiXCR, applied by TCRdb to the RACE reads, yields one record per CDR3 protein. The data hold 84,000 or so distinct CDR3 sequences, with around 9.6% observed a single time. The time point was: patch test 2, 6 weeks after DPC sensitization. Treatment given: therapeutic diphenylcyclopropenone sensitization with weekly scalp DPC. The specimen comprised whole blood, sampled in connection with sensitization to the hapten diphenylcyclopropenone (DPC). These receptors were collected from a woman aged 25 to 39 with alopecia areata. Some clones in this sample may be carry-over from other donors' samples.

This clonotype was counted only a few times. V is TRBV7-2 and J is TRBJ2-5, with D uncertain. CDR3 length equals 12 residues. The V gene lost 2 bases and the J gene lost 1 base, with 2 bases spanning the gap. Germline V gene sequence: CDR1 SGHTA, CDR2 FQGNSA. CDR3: CASSLLQETQYF. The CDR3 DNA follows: TGTGCCAGCAGCTTACTCCAAGAGACCCAGTACTTC.

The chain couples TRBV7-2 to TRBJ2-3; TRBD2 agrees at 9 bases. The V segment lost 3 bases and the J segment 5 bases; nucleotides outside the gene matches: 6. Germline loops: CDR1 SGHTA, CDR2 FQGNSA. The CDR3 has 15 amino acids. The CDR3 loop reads CASSLGNSGGDTQYF. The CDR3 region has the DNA TGTGCCAGCAGCTTGGGTAATAGCGGGGGAGATACGCAGTATTTT.